These 24 T cell receptor beta chains were all obtained from the same sample, sequenced in a study of blood T cells in healthy people across ages. It was with a sample-barcoded 5' primer and a J-beta primer mix that a second PCR of roughly 6 to 12 cycles was run. TCRdb itself ran the 5' RACE reads through MiXCR, one entry per CDR3 protein. The sample lists 1.5 million to 2 million distinct CDR3 sequences, 49% occurring once. The source material was blood. The source is a woman aged 35 to 49 in good health.

This clonotype occurred a few times. The rearrangement uses TRBV12-3 or TRBV12-4 and TRBJ2-5; TRBD2 aligns across 10 bases. The J segment lost 2 bases and the V segment lost 5 bases, leaving 5 bases of the junction unmatched. The CDR3 sequence is 15 residues long. CDR3 coding DNA: TGTGCCAGCAGTATAGGACTAGCGGTACAAGAGACCCAGTACTTC. Translated, it gives CASSIGLAVQETQYF.

This rearrangement joins TRBV24-1 to TRBJ2-7; TRBD1 matches at 10 bases. In germline, CDR1 is KGHDR, CDR2 SFDVKD. This CDR3 comprises 13 residues. Unmatched junction bases numbered 9, after V lost 10 bases and J lost 7 bases. The CDR3, as DNA: TGTGCCACTGCGGGACAGGGGTACAATGAGCAGTACTTC. Encoded protein: CATAGQGYNEQYF.

The chain employs TRBV6-2 or TRBV6-3 and TRBJ2-3, with D uncertain. The CDR3 consists of 12 residues. The germline V and J ends were trimmed by 2 bases and 10 bases, with 10 bases remaining between them. Looked up from germline, CDR1 is MNHEY and CDR2 is SVGEGT. Here the CDR3 reads CASSYGSEAQYF. The CDR3 DNA sequence: TGTGCCAGCAGTTACGGTAGTGAGGCGCAGTATTTT.

The V and J genes are TRBV7-2 and TRBJ2-2, with D maybe TRBD1 (7 bases). Trimming took off 7 bases at V and 7 bases at J, with 16 bases between the two ends. The CDR3 sequence is 14 residues long. Germline CDR1 SGHTA, CDR2 FQGNSA. CDR3 protein: CASKGGGSIGELFF. CDR3 DNA: TGTGCCAGCAAAGGAGGGGGCTCTATCGGGGAGCTGTTTTTT.

The chain has TRBV7-2 and TRBJ2-1; D may be TRBD1 or TRBD2 (5 bases each). V lost 3 bases, J lost 4 bases, and 10 bases lay in between. The CDR3 consists of 14 residues. CDR1 and CDR2 (germline): SGHTA, FQGNSA. CDR3 DNA: TGTGCCAGCAGCTTTCCGGGGCCTTACAATGAGCAGTTCTTC. The encoded protein is CASSFPGPYNEQFF.

This rearrangement joins TRBV2 to TRBJ2-1, with 14 nucleotides matching TRBD2. The CDR3 is 16 residues long. The junction had 6 bases not matched to a gene; V was cut back by 3 bases and J by 8 bases. Germline CDR1 SNHLY, CDR2 FYNNEI. The CDR3 DNA sequence: TGTGCCAGCAGTGACGGACTAGCGGGGGGCCCCGATGAGCAGTTCTTC. Residues: CASSDGLAGGPDEQFF.

The genes are TRBV28 and TRBJ2-6, with TRBD1 matching 7 bases. This CDR3 has 15 amino acids. The germline CDR1 and CDR2 sequences are MDHEN and SYDVKM. Losses at the gene ends were 7 bases for V and 1 base for J; bases not matched to a gene: 4. This CDR3 reads CASTSGGSGANVLTF. CDR3 DNA sequence: TGTGCCAGCACTTCAGGGGGTTCTGGGGCCAACGTCCTGACTTTC.

This clonotype has more than one count but fewer than ten. The V and J genes are TRBV9 and TRBJ2-3; 8 nucleotides line up with TRBD2. Trimming at V came to 4 bases and at J to 1 base, leaving 5 bases not matched to a gene. The CDR3 spans 15 residues. Germline V gene data show CDR1 as SGDLS and CDR2 as YYNGEE. CDR3 nucleotide sequence: TGTGCCAGCAGCTTCGACGGGGGGGGCACAGATACGCAGTATTTT. The encoded protein is CASSFDGGGTDTQYF.

The chain is built from TRBV15 and TRBJ2-3, with D possibly TRBD1 on 5 matching bases. The V and J ends lost 1 base and 0 bases respectively, with 14 bases between them. The CDR3 consists of 17 residues. The germline gives CDR1 LNHNV, CDR2 YYDKDF (reference sequence). CDR3 nucleotide sequence: TGTGCCACCAGCAGAGGCTTGACAGCGAAAAGCACAGATACGCAGTATTTT. This sequence encodes CATSRGLTAKSTDTQYF.

In DNA, the CDR3 is TGTGCCTGCCAACACGTTTTTCTGGAGACCCAGTACTTC. It codes for CACQHVFLETQYF. The V gene is TRBV28, the J gene TRBJ2-5; D uncertain. Germline V lookup: CDR1 MDHEN, CDR2 SYDVKM. Trimming took off 11 bases at V and 5 bases at J, with 18 bases between the two ends. The CDR3 has 13 amino acids.

This clonotype has only one observation. The chain links TRBV7-2 to TRBJ1-2; D possibly corresponds to TRBD1 (6 bases). Per germline, CDR1 SGHTA and CDR2 FQGNSA. The CDR3 totals 13 residues. V was cut by 9 bases and J by 4 bases, with 15 bases left in between. The CDR3 here is CASKLGQIYGYTF. CDR3 coding DNA: TGTGCCAGTAAATTAGGACAGATCTATGGCTACACCTTC.

The chain couples TRBV27 to TRBJ2-7, with D unresolved. This CDR3 contains 13 residues. Deletions cut 3 bases from V and 5 bases from J, with 11 bases between. Germline V lookup: CDR1 MNHEY, CDR2 SMNVEV (reference sequence). The CDR3 loop reads CASSFSVSNEQYF. The CDR3 DNA follows: TGTGCCAGCAGTTTTAGTGTTAGCAACGAGCAGTACTTC.

This clonotype appeared a single time. In nucleotides, the CDR3 is TGCAGCGGAGTACAGGTTGCGGGAAAGACCCAGTACTTC. This encodes CSGVQVAGKTQYF. V usage is TRBV20-1 and J usage is TRBJ2-4; D may be TRBD2 (6 bases). The closer fit of TRBJ2-5 to the DNA end suggests the J call may be wrong. The length of the CDR3 is 13 residues. Per the germline V gene, CDR1 is DFQATT and CDR2 is SNEGSKA (reference sequence).

This clonotype was detected a few times. The CDR3 DNA is TGTGCCACCAGCACAGATTATGACAATCAGCCCCAGCATTTT. Protein: CATSTDYDNQPQHF. The rearrangement joins TRBV15 to TRBJ1-5; D gene ambiguous. The CDR3 is 14 residues long. Germline CDR1 is LNHNV and CDR2 is YYDKDF (reference sequence). V dropped 4 bases and J dropped 3 bases, with 10 bases sitting between them.

This clonotype has only a few counts. V gene TRBV7-9 combines with J gene TRBJ2-6; maybe TRBD1 (6 bases). Germline values: CDR1 SEHNR, CDR2 FQNEAQ (reference sequence). With 2 bases removed from V and 3 bases from J, the gap between germline ends came to 11 bases. CDR3 size: 16 residues. The CDR3 loop is CASSLWQGRGANVLTF. CDR3 in DNA: TGTGCCAGCAGCTTATGGCAGGGGCGTGGGGCCAACGTCCTGACTTTC. The whole variable domain, remainder taken from reference TRBV7-9 and TRBJ2-6, is DTGVSQNPRHKITKRGQNVTFRCDPISEHNRLYWYRQTLGQGPEFLTYFQNEAQLEKSRLLSDRFSAERPKGSFSTLEIQRTEQGDSAMYLCASSLWQGRGANVLTFGAGSRLTVL.

The chain joins TRBV12-3 or TRBV12-4 to TRBJ1-2; possible D gene TRBD1, 5 bases. The length of the CDR3 is 16 residues. V lost 2 bases to trimming and J lost 0 bases, with 13 bases between them. CDR3 sequence reads: CASSLSPRGTNYGYTF. For the CDR3, the DNA is TGTGCCAGCAGTTTAAGCCCCCGGGGCACTAACTATGGCTACACCTTC.

The genes are TRBV4-3 and TRBJ2-7; TRBD1 is a possible D gene (6 bases). The J call is uncertain, as TRBJ2-5 better fits the DNA end. The CDR3 contains 16 residues. Germline assignment: CDR1 LGHNA and CDR2 YSLEER. The CDR3 loop is CASSQEPITGRETQYF. The CDR3 nucleotides are TGCGCCAGCAGCCAAGAACCCATTACAGGGAGAGAGACCCAGTACTTC.

The chain carries TRBV7-2 and TRBJ2-3; tentative D call: TRBD2 (6 bases). The CDR3 runs to 15 residues. The ends were cut back, 3 bases at V and 2 bases at J, with 12 bases in the middle. Per the germline V gene, CDR1 is SGHTA and CDR2 is FQGNSA. CDR3: CASSFMDYDTDTQYF. For the CDR3, the DNA is TGTGCCAGCAGCTTTATGGACTATGACACAGATACGCAGTATTTT.

This clonotype occurred once. The rearrangement joins TRBV20-1 to TRBJ1-5, with D perhaps TRBD1 (5 bases). This CDR3 contains 14 residues. V gave up 3 bases and J gave up 3 bases, with 12 bases separating them. Germline V CDR1 and CDR2: DFQATT, SNEGSKA (reference sequence). CDR3 nucleotides: TGCAGTGCTAGGGAGACAGATCTCAATCAGCCCCAGCATTTT. Translation gives CSARETDLNQPQHF.

This chain uses TRBV15 with TRBJ2-3; 9 bases are a match to TRBD2. Germline V CDR1 and CDR2: LNHNV, YYDKDF (reference sequence). The CDR3 runs 15 residues. V was pared by 7 bases and J by 5 bases, with 10 bases of the junction left unmatched. The CDR3 spells CATNKWRGGEDTQYF. The CDR3 DNA is TGTGCCACCAACAAATGGCGGGGGGGCGAAGATACGCAGTATTTT.

A few counts support this clonotype. This sequence joins TRBV15 and TRBJ2-4; the D is unclear. The length of the CDR3 is 14 residues. Trimming took off 0 bases at V and 4 bases at J, with 7 bases between the two ends. Germline V gives CDR1 LNHNV, CDR2 YYDKDF (reference sequence). CDR3 in DNA: TGTGCCACCAGCAGAGATCCCCCTAAAAACATTCAGTACTTC. Amino acids: CATSRDPPKNIQYF.

The J gene is TRBJ2-1, the V gene TRBV20-1, with D perhaps given as TRBD1 or TRBD2 (5 bases each). There are 16 residues in the CDR3. Trimming stripped 4 bases from V and 6 bases from J, with 22 bases between. Germline values: CDR1 DFQATT, CDR2 SNEGSKA (reference sequence). The CDR3 sequence is CSAKAGTQLGVNEQFF. The CDR3 DNA reads as TGCAGTGCTAAAGCCGGGACGCAACTAGGCGTCAATGAGCAGTTCTTC.

The chain carries TRBV9 and TRBJ2-3; D unclear. Trimming removed 3 bases at V and 2 bases at J, with 22 bases between. CDR3 length: 18 amino acids. Germline assignment: CDR1 SGDLS and CDR2 YYNGEE. The CDR3 loop reads CASSAESGIGRTTDTQYF. DNA of the CDR3: TGTGCCAGCAGCGCCGAAAGTGGGATAGGCAGGACCACAGATACGCAGTATTTT.

This clonotype was found a few times. The chain carries TRBV29-1 and TRBJ2-3, with a weak D call TRBD2 (7 bases). V gave up 7 bases and J gave up 3 bases, with 20 bases separating them. This CDR3 is 15 amino acids long. CDR1 SQVTM and CDR2 ANQGSEA come from the germline V gene. CDR3 nucleotide sequence: TGCAGCGGGGAGGGGGTTCTCCCCGAGACAGATACGCAGTATTTT. Its translation is CSGEGVLPETDTQYF.